The entry below describes one T cell receptor (beta chain). The target antigen is unknown. The protocol was immunoSEQ multiplex PCR, while the TCRdb copy is restricted to in-frame clones and leaves out a portion. The table includes 75,000 to 100,000 clones, 70% to 85% detected once. This specimen comes from a study of OX40 agonist ivuxolimab in advanced cancers. Patients with autoimmune history or systemic immunosuppression were excluded. The germline CDR1 and CDR2 sequences are SGHRS and YFSETQ. CDR3 length equals 14 residues. V dropped 0 bases and J dropped 4 bases, with 10 bases sitting between them. Overall study results and limits: Normalized T-cell clonal expansion was also low in some nonresponders. Doses of 0.1 to 3.0 mg/kg were accompanied by clonal expansion of CD4+ and CD8+ blood T cells by week 6. Average numbers of expanded clones were greater in CD8+ T cells than in CD4+.

The clonotype originates from an adult with an advanced solid tumor such as melanoma, head and neck, liver or kidney cancer. This sample comprised CD4+ or CD8+ T cells sorted from blood, obtained in a trial of the OX40 agonist ivuxolimab. The V gene is TRBV5-1, the J gene TRBJ1-1, with TRBD1 as a possible D gene (5 bases). The CDR3 spells CASSLEQGSTEAFF. The CDR3 DNA is TGCGCCAGCAGCTTGGAGCAGGGAAGCACTGAAGCTTTCTTT.